These 20 T cell receptor beta chains share one sample of origin, sequenced in a study of beta chain features in type 1 diabetes. Expressed TCRB transcripts were sequenced, since all the RNA that had been isolated was reverse transcribed. Profiled with immunoSEQ multiplex PCR; TCRdb holds only in-frame clones, not every one. The table shows nearly 250,000 clones, with about 63% occurring only once. The sequenced material came from naive CD4+ T cells from blood. These receptors all come from a man aged 25 to 45 in good health.

This clone was counted between two and nine times. The chain links TRBV30 to TRBJ1-5; D is undetermined. Germline V gene lookup returns CDR1 GTSNPN and CDR2 SVGIG (reference sequence). The CDR3 loop spans 13 amino acids. The ends were cut back, 1 base at V and 4 bases at J, with 8 bases in the middle. In DNA form, the CDR3 reads TGTGCCTGGAGTGCTAGCAGTAATCAGCCCCAGCATTTT. It translates to CAWSASSNQPQHF.

The chain joins TRBV10-3 to TRBJ2-1; 7 nucleotides match TRBD1. The CDR3 is made up of 14 amino acids. Unmatched junction bases numbered 3, after V lost 0 bases and J lost 7 bases. Germline CDR1 is ENHRY and CDR2 is SYGVKD. In DNA form, the CDR3 reads TGTGCCATCAGTGAGTCGGGACAGCGTAATGAGCAGTTCTTC. Protein sequence: CAISESGQRNEQFF.

This chain uses TRBV29-1 with TRBJ1-2; D call uncertain. Germline assignment: CDR1 SQVTM and CDR2 ANQGSEA. The CDR3 contains 14 residues. The germline V and J ends were trimmed by 0 bases and 3 bases, with 11 bases remaining between them. The CDR3 DNA sequence: TGCAGCGTTGAAGATCAACAGAATCACTATGGCTACACCTTC. Amino acid sequence: CSVEDQQNHYGYTF.

V and J are TRBV5-6 and TRBJ2-3; TRBD1 aligns across 7 bases. This CDR3 spans 16 amino acids. The ends lost 2 bases at V and 2 bases at J; junction bases unmatched: 8. Germline V gives CDR1 SGHDT, CDR2 YYEEEE. CDR3 bases: TGTGCCAGCAGCTTCACCGGGACAGCATACACAGATACGCAGTATTTT. It is translated as CASSFTGTAYTDTQYF.

The chain links TRBV30 to TRBJ2-1, with TRBD2 identical over 7 bases. After removal of 4 bases from V and 3 bases from J, the junction contained 6 bases not matched to a gene. CDR1 and CDR2 (germline): GTSNPN, SVGIG (reference sequence). The CDR3 runs to 14 residues. The CDR3 protein is CAWTRLAVYNEQFF. DNA of the CDR3: TGTGCCTGGACTCGGCTAGCGGTCTACAATGAGCAGTTCTTC. Based on the CDR3 plus reference TRBV30 and TRBJ2-1, the full variable domain is SQTIHQWPATLVQPVGSPLSLECTVEGTSNPNLYWYRQAAGRGLQLLFYSVGIGQISSEVPQNLSASRPQDRQFILSSKKLLLSDSGFYLCAWTRLAVYNEQFFGPGTRLTVL.

The chain combines TRBV30 with TRBJ2-1, with 9 bases fitting TRBD1. CDR1 GTSNPN and CDR2 SVGIG come from the germline V gene (reference sequence). The CDR3 is 13 amino acids. The CDR3 is CASPGQGVGEQFF. CDR3 in DNA: TGTGCTTCGCCGGGACAGGGTGTCGGCGAGCAGTTCTTC.

The rearrangement joins TRBV9 to TRBJ2-2, with a weak D call TRBD1 (5 bases). The germline gives CDR1 SGDLS, CDR2 YYNGEE. V shed 0 bases and J shed 3 bases, with 9 bases lying between them. The CDR3 spans 15 residues. The CDR3 is CASSVVQGYTGELFF. The CDR3 nucleotides are TGTGCCAGCAGCGTAGTGCAGGGTTACACCGGGGAGCTGTTTTTT.

The chain recombines TRBV9 with TRBJ2-3; 8 nucleotides align to TRBD2. The CDR3 runs to 15 residues. V lost 2 bases, J lost 2 bases, and 4 bases stayed unmatched. Per germline, CDR1 SGDLS and CDR2 YYNGEE. CDR3 amino acids: CASSVGLGYTDTQYF. In DNA, the CDR3 is TGTGCCAGCAGCGTGGGACTAGGATACACAGATACGCAGTATTTT.

This clone is a singleton in its sample. This sequence joins TRBV9 and TRBJ2-2; D perhaps matches TRBD1 (6 bases). CDR1 is SGDLS and CDR2 is YYNGEE in the germline V gene. This CDR3 comprises 15 residues. Trimming removed 7 bases at V and 4 bases at J, with 17 bases between. CDR3 DNA sequence: TGTGCCAGCGACGGGCGCGCAGGGGCCACCGGGGAGCTGTTTTTT. As protein: CASDGRAGATGELFF.

This sequence joins TRBV15 and TRBJ1-1; D remains ambiguous. Germline CDR1 LNHNV, CDR2 YYDKDF (reference sequence). Trimming cost V 1 base and J 8 bases, with 8 bases left between them. The CDR3 spans 12 residues. CDR3 nucleotides: TGTGCCACCAGCAGAGCGGGCAGGGAAGCTTTCTTT. This translates into CATSRAGREAFF.

The CDR3 spells CAWSAQVNEKLFF. Here the CDR3 DNA reads TGTGCCTGGAGTGCCCAGGTTAATGAAAAACTGTTTTTT. The V gene is TRBV30, the J gene TRBJ1-4; D gene unclear. The length of the CDR3 is 13 residues. Trimming took off 1 base at V and 4 bases at J, with 7 bases between the two ends. Germline V gives CDR1 GTSNPN, CDR2 SVGIG (reference sequence).

This clone was seen more than once but under ten times. The chain has TRBV5-1 and TRBJ2-1; D is possibly TRBD2 (6 bases). The CDR3 length is 14 residues. Looked up from germline, CDR1 is SGHRS and CDR2 is YFSETQ. V dropped 4 bases and J dropped 6 bases, with 14 bases sitting between them. As DNA, the CDR3 is TGCGCCAGCAGCGGCGGGACGGCGGGCAATGAGCAGTTCTTC. Translating it yields CASSGGTAGNEQFF.

The genes are TRBV30 and TRBJ2-1, with unresolved D. Trimming removed 0 bases from V and 5 bases from J, with 8 bases in between. Germline CDR1 is GTSNPN and CDR2 is SVGIG (reference sequence). CDR3 length: 13 residues. CDR3 DNA: TGTGCCTGGAGTGTATGGGTGCACAATGAGCAGTTCTTC. Residues: CAWSVWVHNEQFF.

The chain uses TRBV25-1 and TRBJ2-7; no clear D. The CDR3 has 13 residues. Deletions cut 3 bases from V and 1 base from J, with 7 bases between. CDR1 is MGHDK, CDR2 SYGVNS, per germline. The CDR3 nucleotides are TGTGCCAGCAGTGATGTTTTTTCCTACGAGCAGTACTTC. Translated: CASSDVFSYEQYF.

V gene TRBV7-9 combines with J gene TRBJ2-5, with a tentative D call TRBD2 (5 bases). V was cut by 2 bases and J by 0 bases, with 13 bases left in between. Germline CDR1 is SEHNR and CDR2 is FQNEAQ (reference sequence). The CDR3 loop spans 16 amino acids. CDR3 protein: CASSLQGSGDQETQYF. In nucleotides, the CDR3 is TGTGCCAGCAGCTTACAAGGGAGTGGGGACCAAGAGACCCAGTACTTC.

The chain is built from TRBV6-4 and TRBJ1-2; 7 bases agree with TRBD1. This CDR3 region has 13 residues. Germline CDR1 and CDR2: MRHNA and SNTAGT. V was clipped by 3 bases and J by 8 bases; unmatched bases: 6. CDR3 in amino acids: CASSEETGFGYTF. DNA for the CDR3: TGTGCCAGCAGTGAGGAGACAGGGTTCGGCTACACCTTC.

V usage is TRBV30 and J usage is TRBJ1-3; unclear D gene. V lost 2 bases, J lost 4 bases, and 9 bases lay in between. Germline assignment: CDR1 GTSNPN and CDR2 SVGIG (reference sequence). CDR3 length: 13 amino acids. In nucleotides, the CDR3 is TGTGCCTGGAGTAAGCAGGTCGGAAACACCATATATTTT. Encoded protein: CAWSKQVGNTIYF. Supplemented by reference TRBV30 and TRBJ1-3, the full variable domain reads SQTIHQWPATLVQPVGSPLSLECTVEGTSNPNLYWYRQAAGRGLQLLFYSVGIGQISSEVPQNLSASRPQDRQFILSSKKLLLSDSGFYLCAWSKQVGNTIYFGEGSWLTVV.

The chain employs TRBV25-1 and TRBJ2-7; 10 bases align to TRBD1. This CDR3 spans 18 amino acids. The germline V gene encodes CDR1 MGHDK and CDR2 SYGVNS. The J segment lost 2 bases and the V segment lost 5 bases, leaving 15 bases of the junction unmatched. The CDR3 coding sequence is TGTGCCAGCAGTCCCGTGACAGGGGGCAAAGAGACGACCTACGAGCAGTACTTC. Protein: CASSPVTGGKETTYEQYF.

There are a few counts of this clone. The chain recombines TRBV11-2 with TRBJ2-7; 11 bases map to TRBD1. This CDR3 has 15 residues. The germline CDR1 and CDR2 sequences are SGHAT and FQNNGV. Germline trimming cut 5 bases from V and 7 bases from J; bases unmatched to any gene: 10. The CDR3, as DNA: TGTGCCAGCAGCCCGGACAGGGGGCTGCGAGGGGAGCAGTACTTC. Amino acids: CASSPDRGLRGEQYF.

This clone was counted only a few times. The chain links TRBV29-1 to TRBJ2-5; D uncertain. The CDR3 totals 13 residues. The V gene's germline CDR1 is SQVTM and CDR2 ANQGSEA. Trimming removed 4 bases at V and 5 bases at J, with 14 bases between. The DNA of the CDR3 is TGCAGCGTTGTTCAGACCCGGTGGGAGACCCAGTACTTC. It encodes CSVVQTRWETQYF.